These T cell receptor beta chains were read from a single sample in a study of blood T cell repertoires in COVID-19. The data were produced by immunoSEQ multiplex PCR, yet TCRdb's version contains in-frame clones alone and is incomplete. The sample records hundreds of thousands of clones, about 88% being singletons. The source material was PBMCs or T cells enriched from blood (not recorded which). These receptor sequences come from a woman in her 50s who had recovered from COVID-19. CDR3s include the opening cysteine and the closing phenylalanine or tryptophan. D genes are given only for firm matches. For some rows the clone size is stated as once, few or many, or as a class when expanded; others skip it.

j_call: TRBJ2-1; d_call: -; clone_size: -; v_call: TRBV14; cdr3_aa: CASSLQNEQFF; cdr3_nt: TGTGCCAGCAGCCTCCAAAATGAGCAGTTCTTC
j_call: TRBJ1-6; d_call: -; clone_size: -; v_call: TRBV28; cdr3_aa: CASSLVDRSRRTPLHF; cdr3_nt: TGTGCCAGCAGTTTAGTAGACAGGTCGAGGAGGACACCCCTCCACTTT
j_call: TRBJ1-2; d_call: TRBD1; clone_size: -; v_call: TRBV2; cdr3_aa: CASIQGGADYGYTF; cdr3_nt: TGTGCCAGCATCCAAGGGGGCGCGGACTATGGCTACACCTTC
j_call: TRBJ2-5; d_call: -; clone_size: -; v_call: TRBV15; cdr3_aa: CATSRSGTRRETQYF; cdr3_nt: TGTGCCACCAGCAGATCCGGGACAAGAAGGGAGACCCAGTACTTC
j_call: TRBJ1-6; d_call: TRBD1; clone_size: -; v_call: TRBV7-9; cdr3_aa: CASSKRTGEDSPLHF; cdr3_nt: TGTGCCAGCAGCAAGAGGACAGGGGAAGATTCACCCCTCCACTTT
j_call: TRBJ1-6; d_call: -; clone_size: -; v_call: TRBV29-1; cdr3_aa: CSIRDIPNSPLHF; cdr3_nt: TGCAGCATACGGGACATACCTAATTCACCCCTCCACTTT
j_call: TRBJ2-7; d_call: TRBD1; clone_size: -; v_call: TRBV9; cdr3_aa: CASSYLPGQGFYEQYF; cdr3_nt: TGTGCCAGCAGTTATCTACCGGGACAGGGATTCTACGAGCAGTACTTC
j_call: TRBJ2-7; d_call: TRBD1; clone_size: -; v_call: TRBV19; cdr3_aa: CASSSGTGDYEQYF; cdr3_nt: TGTGCCAGTAGCTCCGGGACAGGGGACTACGAGCAGTACTTC
j_call: TRBJ1-1; d_call: -; clone_size: once; v_call: TRBV28; cdr3_aa: CASRAPGSHEAFF; cdr3_nt: TGTGCCAGCAGGGCCCCGGGGTCCCATGAAGCTTTCTTT
j_call: TRBJ2-3; d_call: TRBD2; clone_size: -; v_call: TRBV19; cdr3_aa: CASSRTSADTQYF; cdr3_nt: TGTGCCAGTAGTCGGACTAGCGCCGATACGCAGTATTTT
j_call: TRBJ2-7; d_call: TRBD1; clone_size: -; v_call: TRBV5-1; cdr3_aa: CASSPGQLYEQYF; cdr3_nt: TGCGCCAGCAGCCCGGGACAGCTTTACGAGCAGTACTTC
j_call: TRBJ1-2; d_call: -; clone_size: -; v_call: TRBV3-1/TRBV3-2; cdr3_aa: CASSQEGGLGGYTF; cdr3_nt: TGTGCCAGCAGCCAAGAAGGAGGGTTGGGAGGCTACACCTTC
j_call: TRBJ2-7; d_call: -; clone_size: -; v_call: TRBV11-1; cdr3_aa: CASGRDREQYF; cdr3_nt: TGTGCCAGCGGACGAGACAGGGAGCAGTACTTC
j_call: TRBJ1-2; d_call: TRBD1; clone_size: -; v_call: TRBV2; cdr3_aa: CASSLMDRGYTF; cdr3_nt: TGTGCCAGCAGTTTAATGGACAGGGGCTACACCTTC
j_call: TRBJ1-1; d_call: -; clone_size: -; v_call: TRBV7-2; cdr3_aa: CASSLAAVRGAEAFF; cdr3_nt: TGTGCCAGCAGCTTAGCCGCAGTCAGGGGCGCTGAAGCTTTCTTT
j_call: TRBJ2-1; d_call: TRBD2; clone_size: -; v_call: TRBV4-1; cdr3_aa: CASSQLGLASNEQFF; cdr3_nt: TGCGCCAGCAGCCAACTGGGACTAGCGAGCAATGAGCAGTTCTTC
j_call: TRBJ2-3; d_call: TRBD2; clone_size: -; v_call: TRBV7-2; cdr3_aa: CASSLYSGRWDVTDTQYF; cdr3_nt: TGTGCCAGCAGCCTCTATAGCGGGAGATGGGACGTCACAGATACGCAGTATTTT
j_call: TRBJ2-7; d_call: TRBD2; clone_size: -; v_call: TRBV7-8; cdr3_aa: CASSLYREGAYEQYF; cdr3_nt: TGTGCCAGCAGCTTATATAGGGAGGGAGCCTACGAGCAGTACTTC
j_call: TRBJ2-7; d_call: TRBD2; clone_size: -; v_call: TRBV25-1; cdr3_aa: CASSVQRGPTPYEQYF; cdr3_nt: TGTGCCAGCAGTGTCCAGCGGGGCCCTACCCCTTACGAGCAGTACTTC
j_call: TRBJ2-4; d_call: -; clone_size: -; v_call: TRBV30; cdr3_aa: CAWSRAEGADGRTKNIQYF; cdr3_nt: TGTGCCTGGAGTAGAGCGGAGGGGGCGGACGGTAGAACCAAAAACATTCAGTACTTC
j_call: TRBJ2-3; d_call: -; clone_size: once; v_call: TRBV7-2; cdr3_aa: CASSPNMRGGTDTQYF; cdr3_nt: TGTGCCAGCAGCCCGAACATGCGGGGAGGCACAGATACGCAGTATTTT
j_call: TRBJ1-1; d_call: -; clone_size: -; v_call: TRBV4-2; cdr3_aa: CASSQTGTLDTEAFF; cdr3_nt: TGTGCCAGCAGCCAAACAGGGACCCTCGACACTGAAGCTTTCTTT
j_call: TRBJ1-4; d_call: TRBD1; clone_size: -; v_call: TRBV29-1; cdr3_aa: CSGRTGSREKLFF; cdr3_nt: TGCAGCGGGAGGACAGGGTCCCGTGAAAAACTGTTTTTT
j_call: TRBJ1-2; d_call: -; clone_size: -; v_call: TRBV28; cdr3_aa: CASSVGVGSYGYTF; cdr3_nt: TGTGCCAGCAGCGTCGGGGTGGGTAGCTATGGCTACACCTTC
j_call: TRBJ2-2; d_call: TRBD2; clone_size: -; v_call: TRBV19; cdr3_aa: CATSGGTANTGELFF; cdr3_nt: TGTGCCACAAGCGGGGGGACGGCGAACACCGGGGAGCTGTTTTTT
j_call: TRBJ2-7; d_call: TRBD1; clone_size: -; v_call: TRBV4-1; cdr3_aa: CASSQTGTGGSYEQYF; cdr3_nt: TGCGCCAGCAGCCAAACCGGGACAGGGGGCTCCTACGAGCAGTACTTC
j_call: TRBJ2-2; d_call: -; clone_size: -; v_call: TRBV15; cdr3_aa: CATGERVGSGELFF; cdr3_nt: TGTGCCACAGGGGAGCGGGTGGGGAGTGGGGAGCTGTTTTTT
j_call: TRBJ2-2; d_call: TRBD2; clone_size: once; v_call: TRBV28; cdr3_aa: CASSSGLVNTGELFF; cdr3_nt: TGTGCCAGCAGCTCCGGACTAGTGAACACCGGGGAGCTGTTTTTT
j_call: TRBJ1-2; d_call: TRBD1; clone_size: -; v_call: TRBV28; cdr3_aa: CASSLDRGQVYGYTF; cdr3_nt: TGTGCCAGCAGTTTGGACAGGGGGCAGGTCTATGGCTACACCTTC
j_call: TRBJ1-2; d_call: -; clone_size: -; v_call: TRBV5-1; cdr3_aa: CASSLADRKANYGYTF; cdr3_nt: TGCGCCAGCAGCTTGGCCGACAGAAAGGCTAACTATGGCTACACCTTC
j_call: TRBJ2-7; d_call: TRBD2; clone_size: -; v_call: TRBV7-9; cdr3_aa: CASSLEAGGVHEQYF; cdr3_nt: TGTGCCAGCAGCTTGGAAGCGGGAGGCGTCCACGAGCAGTACTTC
j_call: TRBJ1-2; d_call: TRBD1; clone_size: -; v_call: TRBV30; cdr3_aa: CAWRDRNYGYTF; cdr3_nt: TGTGCCTGGAGGGACAGGAACTATGGCTACACCTTC
j_call: TRBJ2-7; d_call: -; clone_size: -; v_call: TRBV4-3; cdr3_aa: CASSQEGRSRYEQYF; cdr3_nt: TGCGCCAGCAGCCAAGAGGGTCGGAGCCGCTACGAGCAGTACTTC
j_call: TRBJ2-7; d_call: TRBD1; clone_size: few; v_call: TRBV19; cdr3_aa: CASSALGQAMGQYF; cdr3_nt: TGTGCCAGTAGTGCCCTCGGACAGGCGATGGGGCAGTACTTC
j_call: TRBJ2-7; d_call: -; clone_size: -; v_call: TRBV6-5; cdr3_aa: CASSYVREHEQYF; cdr3_nt: TGTGCCAGCAGTTACGTCAGGGAACACGAGCAGTACTTC
j_call: TRBJ2-2; d_call: TRBD1; clone_size: -; v_call: TRBV7-6; cdr3_aa: CASSLFQGANTGELFF; cdr3_nt: TGTGCCAGCAGCTTATTTCAGGGGGCGAACACCGGGGAGCTGTTTTTT
j_call: TRBJ1-6; d_call: TRBD1; clone_size: -; v_call: TRBV13; cdr3_aa: CASRAGGSYNSPLHF; cdr3_nt: TGTGCCAGCAGGGCAGGGGGCTCCTATAATTCACCCCTCCACTTT
j_call: TRBJ2-7; d_call: TRBD1; clone_size: -; v_call: TRBV30; cdr3_aa: CAWTGQGAWVSYEQYF; cdr3_nt: TGTGCCTGGACCGGACAGGGGGCGTGGGTCTCCTACGAGCAGTACTTC
j_call: TRBJ2-5; d_call: TRBD2; clone_size: -; v_call: TRBV6-2/TRBV6-3; cdr3_aa: CASSYRGGQETQYF; cdr3_nt: TGTGCCAGCAGTTACCGCGGGGGCCAAGAGACCCAGTACTTC
j_call: TRBJ2-2; d_call: TRBD2; clone_size: few; v_call: TRBV4-2; cdr3_aa: CASSHMGAAGDTGELFF; cdr3_nt: TGTGCCAGCAGCCACATGGGCGCTGCGGGGGACACCGGGGAGCTGTTTTTT
j_call: TRBJ2-1; d_call: -; clone_size: -; v_call: TRBV11-3; cdr3_aa: CASSPTGFDEQFF; cdr3_nt: TGTGCCAGCAGCCCTACAGGGTTCGATGAGCAGTTCTTC
j_call: TRBJ2-7; d_call: -; clone_size: -; v_call: TRBV5-5; cdr3_aa: CASSLVATTIYEQYF; cdr3_nt: TGTGCCAGCAGCTTGGTCGCGACTACCATCTACGAGCAGTACTTC
j_call: TRBJ2-2; d_call: -; clone_size: few; v_call: TRBV14; cdr3_aa: CASSPRQPANTGELFF; cdr3_nt: TGTGCCAGCAGCCCTCGACAGCCTGCGAACACCGGGGAGCTGTTTTTT
j_call: TRBJ2-6; d_call: -; clone_size: -; v_call: TRBV18; cdr3_aa: CASSPTGGANVLTF; cdr3_nt: TGTGCCAGCTCACCTACAGGTGGGGCCAACGTCCTGACTTTC